This T cell receptor beta chain appears in the sequencing data of a study of PD-L1 blockade in urothelial cancer. About the study: The year 2014 saw patients start atezolizumab, 1,200 mg intravenously every 3 weeks.

Repertoires were generated with immunoSEQ multiplex PCR, while TCRdb's copy carries only in-frame clones and drops some. The sample yields some 100,000 clones, roughly nine tenths seen once. The germline V gene has CDR1 MNHEY and CDR2 SVGAGI. The length of the CDR3 is 15 residues. Trimming removed 8 bases from V and 4 bases from J, with 21 bases in between. Every patient provided from 1 to 8 samples, collected pretreatment and on-treatment. The source of this sequence is a woman at least 80 years old with urothelial cancer. The sample in question was PBMCs, obtained around atezolizumab (anti-PD-L1) treatment. The chain couples TRBV6-5 to TRBJ2-7; weak D call: TRBD1 (8 bases). DNA for the CDR3: TGTGCCAGCTCCACCGGTACAGGGGGGGAATACGAGCAGTACTTC. Amino acids: CASSTGTGGEYEQYF.